The subject of this entry is one T cell receptor (beta chain). V lost 3 bases and J 8 bases, leaving 8 bases between the germline ends. Looked up from germline, CDR1 is ENHRY and CDR2 is SYGVKD. This CDR3 is built from 12 residues. The data originate from a study of blood T cell repertoires in COVID-19. Study-wide context: The United States, Italy and Spain supplied acute and convalescent COVID-19 samples. T cells, B-cell-depleted T cells, or PBMCs supplied cDNA or gDNA.

Measured with immunoSEQ multiplex PCR; TCRdb has only the in-frame clones, and not every one. The repertoire holds around 200,000 clones, with approximately 80% as singletons. The sequenced material came from peripheral blood. The chain combines TRBV10-3 with TRBJ1-3, with D tentatively TRBD1 (5 bases). The clonotype was recovered from a middle-aged woman with COVID-19, enrolled during active disease. Written as DNA, the CDR3 is TGTGCCATCAGTGACAGGGCGCACACCATATATTTT. It is translated as CAISDRAHTIYF.